The sequence of this T cell receptor beta chain was determined in a study of shared clonotypes between healthy human individuals (TCRdb year 2020). For the wider study: The cohort comprised a couple of women and a few men aged 18 to 49 years. Each donor's leukapheresis produced roughly between roughly 0.85 and 10 billion PBMCs. To estimate repertoire size and how much clonotypes are shared between individuals, the study performed deep sequencing of blood TCR repertoires from about five healthy adults. Libraries were prepared and TCR repertoires were sequenced by different laboratories using diverse techniques, in order to increase sequencing depth and limit assay-specific biases.

General findings and caveats noted by the study authors: Pairwise subsampling indicated that sequencing depth was expected to affect the degree of clonotype sharing among donors. Sampling was restricted to blood, and TCR repertoires in tissues likely differ from the TCR repertoires found in blood. The genetic and exposure-history diversity represented was limited by the small number of donors.

To note about this clone: It has no known antigen specificity. Within one base of it there is no much larger clone, and no base qualities were kept.

Using the deep immunoSEQ assay, multiplex PCR amplified TCR CDR3 regions from genomic DNA. Extracted genomic DNA from each cell subset was distributed evenly across all wells of several immunoSEQ 96-well plates, and each plate was treated as a replicate. For unsorted PBMC, 250 to 300 ng of genomic DNA, equivalent to around 30,000 T cell genomes, went into each replicate PCR. Ten immunoSEQ deep assay plates were used to sequence unsorted PBMC genomic DNA. The purified libraries were quantified using a Qubit 3.0 fluorometer, sized with a Bioanalyzer 2100, and then quantified again using the KAPA Library Quantification kit. Every immunoSEQ 96-well plate was sequenced on a dedicated single-read 150-cycle Illumina NextSeq 550 flow cell. The original methods were these. The immunoSEQ output contained only junctional sequences without quality scores, so filtering could not match that applied to full-length reads. Sequences were annotated with PyIR, a Python wrapper for IgBLAST v1.9, using IMGT germline references to assign V/J genes and CDR3. Reads were filtered out if the reads had weak V/J assignments (E-value above 1e-6), no CDR3, stop codons, out-of-frame junctions, or ambiguous translated residues. V3J clonotypes were defined by identical inferred V gene, J gene, and CDR3 amino acid sequence. Percentage overlap between repertoires was computed as shared unique clonotypes divided by the size of the smaller repertoire. Repertoire richness was assessed with RTK rarefaction, the Chao1 estimator, and Recon v2.1 estimates of unobserved clonotypes. This immuneACCESS table, as held by TCRdb, lists in-frame sequences with V and J called but not all clones. Of the missing ones, under half trace to an unresolved V gene in checked studies; the others have no known cause. The V and J calls and the clone size are those of that table, but D and trimming were determined from the DNA. This sample comprises some 480,000 clones, 79% of them detected only once. Over 9.5% of the sample lies in the top ten.

V loses 7 bases at its end and J loses 3 bases; junction bases beyond the gene matches: 10. CDR3 length: 16 amino acids, cysteine to phenylalanine. The only DNA kept is the CDR3, 48 bases in frame from the first base. For CDR1 and CDR2, the germline V gene (reference sequence) lists LNHDA and SQIVND. Donors were healthy HIV-negative adults with no recently reported acute infections or vaccinations. Only Caucasian adults living in Nashville, Tennessee, USA were represented among the donors. In the unsorted samples, 85 million to 100 million PBMCs were counted, and genomic DNA was extracted using the QIAamp DNA Blood Mini kit. Blood was collected by leukapheresis, and PBMCs were isolated by Ficoll-Histopaque density gradient centrifugation and then cryopreserved in liquid nitrogen vapor phase.

The source of this sequence is a woman aged 40 to 55 in good health. Some clones in this sample may be carry-over from other donors' samples. Recombination joined TRBV19 with TRBJ2-3, with 10 junctional bases fitting TRBD2. Source material: PBMCs. The nucleotide sequence is given as TGTGCCAGTAAGCGGCTAGCGGGAGCTGGAACAGATACGCAGTATTTT. This gives the protein CASKRLAGAGTDTQYF.